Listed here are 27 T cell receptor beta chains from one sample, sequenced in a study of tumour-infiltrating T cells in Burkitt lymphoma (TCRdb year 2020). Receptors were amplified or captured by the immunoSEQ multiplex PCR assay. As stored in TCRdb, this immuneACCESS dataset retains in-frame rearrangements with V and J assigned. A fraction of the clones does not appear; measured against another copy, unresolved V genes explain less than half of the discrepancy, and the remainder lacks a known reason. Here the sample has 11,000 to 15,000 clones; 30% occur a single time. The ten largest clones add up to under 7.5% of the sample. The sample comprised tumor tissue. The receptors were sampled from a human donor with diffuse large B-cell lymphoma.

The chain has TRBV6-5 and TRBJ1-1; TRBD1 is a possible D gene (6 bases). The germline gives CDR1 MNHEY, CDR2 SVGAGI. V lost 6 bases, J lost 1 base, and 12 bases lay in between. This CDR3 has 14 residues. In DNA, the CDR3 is TGTGCCAGCAGCGAACAGGGAGAGAACACTGAAGCTTTCTTT. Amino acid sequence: CASSEQGENTEAFF.

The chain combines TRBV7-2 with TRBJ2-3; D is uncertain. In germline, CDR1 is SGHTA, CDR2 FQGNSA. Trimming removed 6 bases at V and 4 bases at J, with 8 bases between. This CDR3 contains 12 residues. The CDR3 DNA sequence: TGTGCCAGCAGATCCCAAGCAGATACGCAGTATTTT. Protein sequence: CASRSQADTQYF.

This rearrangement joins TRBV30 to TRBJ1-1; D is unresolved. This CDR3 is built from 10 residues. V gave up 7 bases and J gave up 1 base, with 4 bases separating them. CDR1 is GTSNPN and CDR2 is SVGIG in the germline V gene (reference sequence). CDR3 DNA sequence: TGTGCCTCCTCGAACACTGAAGCTTTCTTT. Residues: CASSNTEAFF.

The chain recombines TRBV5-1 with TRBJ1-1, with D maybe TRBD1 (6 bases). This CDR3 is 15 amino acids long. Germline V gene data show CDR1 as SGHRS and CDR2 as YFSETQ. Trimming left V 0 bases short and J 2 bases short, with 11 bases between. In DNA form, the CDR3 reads TGCGCCAGCAGCTTGGGGACAGAGCACAACACTGAAGCTTTCTTT. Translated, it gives CASSLGTEHNTEAFF.

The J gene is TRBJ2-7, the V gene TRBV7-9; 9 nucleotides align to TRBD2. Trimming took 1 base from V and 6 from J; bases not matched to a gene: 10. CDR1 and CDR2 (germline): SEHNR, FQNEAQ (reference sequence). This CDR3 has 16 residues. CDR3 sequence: CASSLGIGAGGPEQYF. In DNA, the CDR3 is TGTGCCAGCAGCTTAGGTATCGGGGCGGGAGGGCCCGAGCAGTACTTC.

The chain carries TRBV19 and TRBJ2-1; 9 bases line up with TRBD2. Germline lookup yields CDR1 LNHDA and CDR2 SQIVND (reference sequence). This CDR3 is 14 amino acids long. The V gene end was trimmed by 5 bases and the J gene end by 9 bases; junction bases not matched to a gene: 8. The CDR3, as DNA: TGTGCCAGTAGTCACCCTAGCGGGATCATTGAGCAGTTCTTC. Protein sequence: CASSHPSGIIEQFF.

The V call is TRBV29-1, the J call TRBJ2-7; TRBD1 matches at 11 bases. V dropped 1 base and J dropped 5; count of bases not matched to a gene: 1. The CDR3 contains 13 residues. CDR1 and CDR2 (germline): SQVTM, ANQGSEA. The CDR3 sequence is CSVEGTGGDEQYF. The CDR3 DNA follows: TGCAGCGTTGAAGGGACAGGGGGCGACGAGCAGTACTTC.

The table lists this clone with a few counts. The CDR3 DNA reads TGTGCCAGCAGTACCCCAGGGATCTACGAGCAGTACTTC. Protein sequence: CASSTPGIYEQYF. The chain joins TRBV6-5 to TRBJ2-7; a weak D match, TRBD1 (5 bases). Between the trimmed V and J ends, which lost 5 bases and 3 bases, there was a span of 11 bases. Per the germline V gene, CDR1 is MNHEY and CDR2 is SVGAGI. This CDR3 has 13 amino acids.

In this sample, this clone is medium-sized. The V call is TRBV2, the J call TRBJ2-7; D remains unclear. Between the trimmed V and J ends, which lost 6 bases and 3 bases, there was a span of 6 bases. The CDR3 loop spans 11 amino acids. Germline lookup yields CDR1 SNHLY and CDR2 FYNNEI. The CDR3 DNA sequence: TGTGCCAGCAGCGCCGGCTACGAGCAGTACTTC. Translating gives CASSAGYEQYF.

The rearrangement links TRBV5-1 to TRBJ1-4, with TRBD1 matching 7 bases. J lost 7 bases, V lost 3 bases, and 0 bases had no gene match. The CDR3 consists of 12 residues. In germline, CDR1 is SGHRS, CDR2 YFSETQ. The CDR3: CASSWDSEKLFF. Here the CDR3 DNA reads TGCGCCAGCAGCTGGGACAGTGAAAAACTGTTTTTT.

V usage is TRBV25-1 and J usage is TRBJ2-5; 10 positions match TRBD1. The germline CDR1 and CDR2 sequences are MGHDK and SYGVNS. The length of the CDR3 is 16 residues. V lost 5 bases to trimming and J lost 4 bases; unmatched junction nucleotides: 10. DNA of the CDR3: TGTGCCAGCAGTCCTTTCCGGGACAGGGGAACAGAGACCCAGTACTTC. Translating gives CASSPFRDRGTETQYF.

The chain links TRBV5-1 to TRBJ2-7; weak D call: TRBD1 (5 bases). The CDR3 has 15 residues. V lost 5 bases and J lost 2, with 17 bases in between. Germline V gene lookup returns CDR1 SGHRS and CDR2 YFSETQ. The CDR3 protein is CASSLLGVSPYEQYF. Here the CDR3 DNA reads TGCGCCAGCAGTCTTCTAGGGGTCTCTCCCTACGAGCAGTACTTC.

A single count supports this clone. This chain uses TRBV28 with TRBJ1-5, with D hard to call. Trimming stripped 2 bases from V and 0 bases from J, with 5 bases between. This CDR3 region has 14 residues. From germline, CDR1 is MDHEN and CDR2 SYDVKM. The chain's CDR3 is CASSLRYSNQPQHF. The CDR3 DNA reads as TGTGCCAGCAGTTTAAGGTATAGCAATCAGCCCCAGCATTTT.

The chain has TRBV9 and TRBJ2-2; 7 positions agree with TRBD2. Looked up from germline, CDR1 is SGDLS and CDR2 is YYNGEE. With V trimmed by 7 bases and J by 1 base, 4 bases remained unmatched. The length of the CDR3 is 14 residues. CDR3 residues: CASRGSVNTGELFF. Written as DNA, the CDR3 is TGTGCCAGCCGCGGGAGCGTGAACACCGGGGAGCTGTTTTTT.

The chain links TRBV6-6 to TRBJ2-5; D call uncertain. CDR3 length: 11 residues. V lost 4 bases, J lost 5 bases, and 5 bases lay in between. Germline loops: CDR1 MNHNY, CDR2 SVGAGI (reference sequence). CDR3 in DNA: TGTGCCAGCAGTTCGCGGGAGACCCAGTACTTC. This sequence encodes CASSSRETQYF.

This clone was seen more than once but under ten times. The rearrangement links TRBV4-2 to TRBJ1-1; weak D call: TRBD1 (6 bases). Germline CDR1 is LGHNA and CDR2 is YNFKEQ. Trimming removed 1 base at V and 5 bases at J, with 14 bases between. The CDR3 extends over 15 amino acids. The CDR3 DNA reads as TGTGCCAGCAGCCAAGTCGTCAGGGGAAGAACTGAAGCTTTCTTT. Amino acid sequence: CASSQVVRGRTEAFF.

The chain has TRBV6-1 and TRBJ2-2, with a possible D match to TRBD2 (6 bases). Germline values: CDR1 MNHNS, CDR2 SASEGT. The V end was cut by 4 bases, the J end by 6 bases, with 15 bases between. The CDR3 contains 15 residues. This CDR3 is CASSGPTSRAGELFF. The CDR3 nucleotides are TGTGCCAGCAGTGGCCCGACTAGTCGGGCCGGGGAGCTGTTTTTT.

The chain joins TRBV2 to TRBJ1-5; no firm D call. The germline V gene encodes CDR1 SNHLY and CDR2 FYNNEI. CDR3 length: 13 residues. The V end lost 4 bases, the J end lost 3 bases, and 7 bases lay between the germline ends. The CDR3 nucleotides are TGTGCCAGCAGTGTCCTGGACAATCAGCCCCAGCATTTT. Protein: CASSVLDNQPQHF.

CDR3 in amino acids: CASSFIGGANEKLFF. The CDR3 DNA follows: TGTGCCAGCAGTTTTATCGGGGGGGCTAATGAAAAACTGTTTTTT. The chain combines TRBV27 with TRBJ1-4; possible D gene TRBD1, 5 bases. The CDR3 spans 15 residues. Germline CDR1 reads MNHEY; CDR2 reads SMNVEV (reference sequence). V was clipped by 3 bases and J by 3 bases, with 11 bases between them.

The CDR3 loop is CASSEASGIQETQYF. CDR3 nucleotides: TGTGCCAGCAGTGAAGCAAGCGGGATTCAAGAGACCCAGTACTTC. V and J are TRBV2 and TRBJ2-5, with 7 bases lining up with TRBD2. The germline V gene encodes CDR1 SNHLY and CDR2 FYNNEI. The CDR3 runs to 15 residues. Trimming removed 0 bases from V and 2 bases from J; junction bases left unmatched: 3.

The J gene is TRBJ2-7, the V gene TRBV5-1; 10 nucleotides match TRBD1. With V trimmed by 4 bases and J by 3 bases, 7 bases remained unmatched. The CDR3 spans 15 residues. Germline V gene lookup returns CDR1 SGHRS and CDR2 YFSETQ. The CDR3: CASSPPGQGNYEQYF. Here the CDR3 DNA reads TGCGCCAGCAGCCCCCCGGGACAGGGGAACTACGAGCAGTACTTC.

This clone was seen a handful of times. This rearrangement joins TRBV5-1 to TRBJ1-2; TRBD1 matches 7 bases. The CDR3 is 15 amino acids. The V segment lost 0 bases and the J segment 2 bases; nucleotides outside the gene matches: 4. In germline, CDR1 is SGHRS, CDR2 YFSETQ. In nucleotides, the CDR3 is TGCGCCAGCAGCTTGGTGGGGACAGACAACTATGGCTACACCTTC. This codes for CASSLVGTDNYGYTF.

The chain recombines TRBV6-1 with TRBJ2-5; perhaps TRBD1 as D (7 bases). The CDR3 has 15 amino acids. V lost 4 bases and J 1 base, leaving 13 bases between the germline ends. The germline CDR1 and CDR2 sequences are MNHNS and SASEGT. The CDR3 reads CASSGRGLGQETQYF. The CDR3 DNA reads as TGTGCCAGCAGTGGGAGGGGGCTGGGCCAAGAGACCCAGTACTTC.

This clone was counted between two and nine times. This CDR3 is CASSGGGDNEKLFF. The DNA for the CDR3 is TGTGCCAGCAGTGGTGGGGGCGATAATGAAAAACTGTTTTTT. The genes are TRBV2 and TRBJ1-4; D may be TRBD1 (6 bases). The V gene's germline CDR1 is SNHLY and CDR2 FYNNEI. The ends were cut back, 4 bases at V and 4 bases at J, with 10 bases in the middle. This CDR3 has 14 amino acids.

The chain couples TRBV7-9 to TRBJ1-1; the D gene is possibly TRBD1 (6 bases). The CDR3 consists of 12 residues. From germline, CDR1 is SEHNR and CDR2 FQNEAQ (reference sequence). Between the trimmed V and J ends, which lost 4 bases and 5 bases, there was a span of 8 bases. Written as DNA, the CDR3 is TGTGCCAGCAGCTATACAGGGACTGAAGCTTTCTTT. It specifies CASSYTGTEAFF.

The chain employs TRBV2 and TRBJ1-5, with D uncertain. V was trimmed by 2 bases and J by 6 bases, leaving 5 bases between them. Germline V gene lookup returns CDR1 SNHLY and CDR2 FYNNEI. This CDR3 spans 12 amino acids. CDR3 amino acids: CASSEIVQPQHF. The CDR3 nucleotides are TGTGCCAGCAGTGAAATTGTTCAGCCCCAGCATTTT.

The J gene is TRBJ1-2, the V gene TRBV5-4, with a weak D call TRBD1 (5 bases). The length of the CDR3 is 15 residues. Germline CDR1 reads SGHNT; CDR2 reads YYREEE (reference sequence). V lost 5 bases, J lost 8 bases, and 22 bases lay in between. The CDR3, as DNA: TGTGCCAGCAGACCAGAACGGGACTCAATATGGGGCTACACCTTC. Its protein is CASRPERDSIWGYTF.